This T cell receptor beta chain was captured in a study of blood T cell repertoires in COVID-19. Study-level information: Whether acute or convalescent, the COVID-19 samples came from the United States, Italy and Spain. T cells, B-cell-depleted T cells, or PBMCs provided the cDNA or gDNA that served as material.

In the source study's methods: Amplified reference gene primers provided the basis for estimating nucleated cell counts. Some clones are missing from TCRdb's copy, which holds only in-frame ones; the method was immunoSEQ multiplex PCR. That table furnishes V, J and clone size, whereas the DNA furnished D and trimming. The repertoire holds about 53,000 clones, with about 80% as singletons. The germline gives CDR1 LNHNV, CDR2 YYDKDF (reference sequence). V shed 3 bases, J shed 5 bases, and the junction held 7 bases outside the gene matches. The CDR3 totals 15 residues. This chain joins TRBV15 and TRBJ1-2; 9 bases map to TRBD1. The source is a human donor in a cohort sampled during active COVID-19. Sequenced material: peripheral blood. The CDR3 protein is CATSSGTGYGYGYTF. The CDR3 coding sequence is TGTGCCACCAGCAGCGGGACAGGGTATGGATATGGCTACACCTTC.